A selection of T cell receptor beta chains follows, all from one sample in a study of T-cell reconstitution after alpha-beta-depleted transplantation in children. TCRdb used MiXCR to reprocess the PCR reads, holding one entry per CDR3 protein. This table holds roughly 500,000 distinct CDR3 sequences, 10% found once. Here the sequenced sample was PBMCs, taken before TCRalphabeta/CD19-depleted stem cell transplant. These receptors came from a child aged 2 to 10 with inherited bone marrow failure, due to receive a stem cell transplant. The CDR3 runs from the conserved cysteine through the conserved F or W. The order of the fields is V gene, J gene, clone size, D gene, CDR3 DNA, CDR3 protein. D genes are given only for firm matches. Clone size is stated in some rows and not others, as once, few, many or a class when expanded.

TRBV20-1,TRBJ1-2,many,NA,TGCAGCGCCATTAGCCGTGTAGACGGCTACACCTTC,CSAISRVDGYTF
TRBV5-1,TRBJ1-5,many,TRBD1,TGCGCCAGCAGCTTGTTTCCGGGACAGGGAGGTCAGCCCCAGCATTTT,CASSLFPGQGGQPQHF
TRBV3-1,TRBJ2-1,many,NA,TGTGCCAGCAGCGGAGCCCCGGGTCACAATGAGCAGTTCTTC,CASSGAPGHNEQFF
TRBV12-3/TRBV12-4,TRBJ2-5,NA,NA,TGTGCCAGCAGTTTACAAGGGGATGTGGAGACCCAGTACTTC,CASSLQGDVETQYF
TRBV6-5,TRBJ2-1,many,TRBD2,TGTGCCAGCAGTTACCGGGGAGGGCCGGGGGAGCAGTTCTTC,CASSYRGGPGEQFF
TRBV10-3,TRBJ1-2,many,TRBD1,TGTGCCATCAGTCCGTCGGGACAGTTCTATGGCTACACCTTC,CAISPSGQFYGYTF
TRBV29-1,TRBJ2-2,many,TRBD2,TGCAGCGTCGGGACTAGCCTGAACACCGGGGAGCTGTTTTTT,CSVGTSLNTGELFF
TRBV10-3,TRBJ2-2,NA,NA,TGTGCCATCAGTGAGTCAGGTGCCCACCGGGAGCTGTTTTTT,CAISESGAHRELFF
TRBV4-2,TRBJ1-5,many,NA,NA,CASSHFGNQPQHF
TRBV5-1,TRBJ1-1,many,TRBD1,TGCGCCAGCAGCTTACGGGACAGGGGGCAAACTGAAGCTTTCTTT,CASSLRDRGQTEAFF
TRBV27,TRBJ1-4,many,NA,TGTGCCAGTAAACGGGAGGGACGGATTAATGAAAAACTGTTTTTT,CASKREGRINEKLFF
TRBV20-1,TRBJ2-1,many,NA,TGCAGTGCTAGAGTATCTCACAATGAGCAGTTCTTC,CSARVSHNEQFF
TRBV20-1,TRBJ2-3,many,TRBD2,TGCAGTGCCCGGACTAGCGGAACAGATACGCAGTATTTT,CSARTSGTDTQYF
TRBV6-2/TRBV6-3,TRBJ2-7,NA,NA,TGTGCCTGCGGTTGGGCAGCCTCCTACGAGCAGTACTTC,CACGWAASYEQYF
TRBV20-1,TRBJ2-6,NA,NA,TGCAGTGCTAGGCCGTTGGGGCGCTCTGGGGCCAACGTCCTGACTTTC,CSARPLGRSGANVLTF
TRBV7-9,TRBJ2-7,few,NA,TGTGCCAGCAGCCGACCCACGGGGCAGGCCACCTACGAGCAGTACTTC,CASSRPTGQATYEQYF
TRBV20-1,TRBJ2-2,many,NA,TGCAGTGCTAGCCTTTTGGGGATCACCGGGGAGCTGTTTTTT,CSASLLGITGELFF
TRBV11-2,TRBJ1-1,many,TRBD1,TGTGCCAGCAGCCCAGGGGGCCAGGGAGGCACTGAAGCTTTCTTT,CASSPGGQGGTEAFF
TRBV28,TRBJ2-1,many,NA,TGTGCCAGCAGTCCCTGGGAGCCGCAGGACAATGAGCAGTTCTTC,CASSPWEPQDNEQFF
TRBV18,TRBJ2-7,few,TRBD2,TGTGCCAGCTCACCAGGCGGGAGGACCTACGAGCAGTACTTC,CASSPGGRTYEQYF
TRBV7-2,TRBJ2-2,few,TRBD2,TGTGCCAGCAGCCGACCGGGACTAGCGGGAGTAAGGGGGGAGCTGTTTTTT,CASSRPGLAGVRGELFF
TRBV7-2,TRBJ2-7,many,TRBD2,TGTGCCAGCAGCTTAGGGGGTAGCGGGGTTCAAGACGAGCAGTACTTC,CASSLGGSGVQDEQYF
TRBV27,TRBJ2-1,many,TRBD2,TGTGCCAGCAGTAGATTTGAGGGAGGGAATGAGCAGTTCTTC,CASSRFEGGNEQFF
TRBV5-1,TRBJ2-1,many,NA,TGCGCCAGCAGCGCAGGACTTTTAAGCTCCTACAATGAGCAGTTCTTC,CASSAGLLSSYNEQFF
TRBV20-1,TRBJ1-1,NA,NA,TGCAGTGCTGGGGGACCGACTGTGTCTAGGGACACTGAAGCTTTCTTT,CSAGGPTVSRDTEAFF
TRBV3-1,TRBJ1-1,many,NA,TGTGCCAGCAGCCAAGTCCCCAGAGGACCCTTTGAAGCTTTCTTT,CASSQVPRGPFEAFF
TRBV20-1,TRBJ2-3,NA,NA,TGCAGTGCTCTTCGCGGTTCTACAGATACGCAGTATTTT,CSALRGSTDTQYF
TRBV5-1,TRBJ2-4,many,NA,TGCGCCAGCTCGAGCGGGGCCAAAAACATTCAGTACTTC,CASSSGAKNIQYF
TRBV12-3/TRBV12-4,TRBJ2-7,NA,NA,TGTGCCAGCAGTTTCGGGGGGCCGAGAGGCGAGCAGTACTTC,CASSFGGPRGEQYF
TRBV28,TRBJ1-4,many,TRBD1,TGTGCCAGCGGCACACCGCCACGGACAGGGGATGAAAAACTGTTTTTT,CASGTPPRTGDEKLFF
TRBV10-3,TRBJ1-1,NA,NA,TGTGCCATCACCAGAGACAGAACAAACACTGAAGCTTTCTTT,CAITRDRTNTEAFF
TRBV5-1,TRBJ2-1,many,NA,TGCGCCAGCAGCTTAGACCCAGACAATGAGCAGTTCTTC,CASSLDPDNEQFF
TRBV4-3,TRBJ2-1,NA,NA,TGCGCCAGCAGCCAAGCGGCCACCTACAATGAGCAGTTCTTC,CASSQAATYNEQFF
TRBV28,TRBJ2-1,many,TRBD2,TGTGCCAGCAGTTTATTCGCGGGAGGAGACAATGAGCAGTTCTTC,CASSLFAGGDNEQFF
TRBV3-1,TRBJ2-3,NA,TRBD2,TGTGCCACCAGCCAAGATGGGACTAGCGGGAGACGATGGAAGACAGATACGCAGTATTTT,CATSQDGTSGRRWKTDTQYF
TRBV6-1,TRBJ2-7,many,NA,TGTGCCAGCTTGGAGAGATCCTCCTCCTACGAGCAGTACTTC,CASLERSSSYEQYF
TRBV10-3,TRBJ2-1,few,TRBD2,TGTGCCATCAGTGCGGGGGAGGGGTCCTACAATGAGCAGTTCTTC,CAISAGEGSYNEQFF
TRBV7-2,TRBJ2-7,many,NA,TGTGCCAGCAGCCCACAAACCTACGAGCAGTACTTC,CASSPQTYEQYF
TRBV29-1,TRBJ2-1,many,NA,TGCAGCGTTGTCCGCCCCTCTTCTACTAATGAGCAGTTCTTC,CSVVRPSSTNEQFF
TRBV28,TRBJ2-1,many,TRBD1,TGTGCCAGCAGTGGAACATACAGGGGTAGGGCCAATGAGCAGTTCTTC,CASSGTYRGRANEQFF
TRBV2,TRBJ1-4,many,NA,TGTGCCACCGCCAGGGCAACTAATGAAAAACTGTTTTTT,CATARATNEKLFF